This is a list of T cell receptor beta chains from one sample in a study of T-cell memory formation after mild COVID-19. One entry per CDR3 protein, called by TCRdb with MiXCR from the 5' RACE reads. The table lists around 300,000 distinct CDR3 sequences, about an eighth of them singletons, with about a fifth in the top ten. The sequencing sample was made of PBMCs or a T cell subset sorted from them (not recorded which). These receptors were taken from a man younger than 30 who had mild COVID-19 (a few samples of this study predate the infection). Cell type and time point are not known. CDR3s include the opening cysteine and the closing phenylalanine or tryptophan. Each record gives: J gene, D gene, V gene, CDR3 protein. D genes are given only for firm matches.

TRBJ1-4	NA	TRBV6-1	CASSESDSLTFEKLFF
TRBJ2-6	TRBD1	TRBV4-2	CASSQEGQGGANVLTF
TRBJ1-5	NA	TRBV7-2	CASSLAARSNQPQHF
TRBJ2-5	NA	TRBV7-2	CASSQGAAQETQYF
TRBJ2-2	TRBD1	TRBV7-9	CAVIRDRGSITGELFF
TRBJ2-7	NA	TRBV2	CASSREKYEQYF
TRBJ1-5	NA	TRBV20-1	CSANPLSDNQPQHF
TRBJ2-7	NA	TRBV2	CASSPLGQVSSYEQYF
TRBJ2-7	NA	TRBV4-2	CASSREQSSYEQYF
TRBJ2-7	TRBD2	TRBV7-8	CASSWTGTSYEQYF
TRBJ2-5	TRBD2	TRBV10-3	CAIGTLSGAETQYF
TRBJ1-2	TRBD1	TRBV7-9	CASSPWTGEDGYTF
TRBJ2-2	TRBD2	TRBV7-2	CASSRTSGGASGELFF
TRBJ1-2	NA	TRBV6-2/TRBV6-3	CASTDSGTFYGYTF
TRBJ1-5	TRBD1	TRBV11-2	CASSFLQGNQPQHF
TRBJ2-1	NA	TRBV4-3	CASSQGIWDNEQFF
TRBJ2-7	TRBD1	TRBV12-3/TRBV12-4	CASATGGYEQYF
TRBJ1-2	NA	TRBV6-2/TRBV6-3	CASSYGADYGYTF
TRBJ2-1	NA	TRBV4-3	CASSQAVGSAGRMDEQFF
TRBJ2-7	TRBD2	TRBV6-5	CASSYSGGEQYF
TRBJ2-3	NA	TRBV7-2	CASRSAPPDTQYF
TRBJ1-1	NA	TRBV28	CASSPGYGAFF
TRBJ2-2	NA	TRBV7-2	CASSSTGHSNTGELFF
TRBJ1-2	TRBD1	TRBV7-9	CASSQASQGAYYGYTF
TRBJ2-2	NA	TRBV12-3/TRBV12-4	CASSPYRPRTGELFF
TRBJ2-1	NA	TRBV28	CASSQIDEQFF
TRBJ1-1	TRBD1	TRBV10-2	CASSGQGRAFF
TRBJ2-3	TRBD1	TRBV5-1	CASSLPGQGGDTQYF
TRBJ2-5	NA	TRBV6-2/TRBV6-3	CASTLTEQETQYF
TRBJ1-3	TRBD1	TRBV7-2	CASTLGTGRGNTIYF
TRBJ1-2	NA	TRBV4-3	CASSQDLRGRYGYTF
TRBJ1-1	TRBD1	TRBV7-2	CASSFRGRSTEAFF
TRBJ1-2	NA	TRBV6-2/TRBV6-3	CASSAFGGPYGYTF
TRBJ1-5	NA	TRBV24-1	CATSDGASNQPQHF
TRBJ2-7	NA	TRBV7-2	CASTVREGAFYEQYF
TRBJ1-1	NA	TRBV5-1	CASSGGQADTEAFF
TRBJ2-1	NA	TRBV20-1	CSAPPPSLRGAYYNEQFF
TRBJ1-1	NA	TRBV2	CASSRDGDGEAFF
TRBJ2-1	NA	TRBV5-1	CASRTPRGSGYNEQFF
TRBJ2-2	NA	TRBV7-9	CASAGLANTGELFF
TRBJ1-1	NA	TRBV7-9	CASSRVGTEAFF
TRBJ2-4	NA	TRBV7-3	CASSLYSGGGIQYF
TRBJ1-2	NA	TRBV6-5	CASSYMFRVLGYTF
TRBJ2-3	NA	TRBV18	CASSPLIDPTDTQYF
TRBJ2-1	NA	TRBV12-3/TRBV12-4	CASIRGVDIYNEQFF
TRBJ1-2	NA	TRBV11-2	CASRPSDTFYGYTF
TRBJ1-4	NA	TRBV11-2	CASSFPTELKLFF
TRBJ2-3	NA	TRBV12-3/TRBV12-4	CASLLGQSTDTQYF
TRBJ1-2	TRBD1	TRBV20-1	CSARTAGGNGYTF
TRBJ2-5	NA	TRBV11-2	CASSNRPVGSRTQYF
TRBJ2-2	TRBD2	TRBV4-2	CASSQELTLAGGLHGELFF
TRBJ2-2	NA	TRBV6-5	CASSYSPGGAGELFF